These 29 T cell receptor delta chains share one sample of origin, sequenced in a study of γδ T cells in repeated Plasmodium falciparum infection. TCRdb reanalysed the multiplex PCR reads via CATT. The sample contains 93,000 or so delta-chain clones, 0.8% to 1% of which appear only once. Flow sorting of PBMC yielded separate Vgamma9/Vdelta2+ and Vdelta2-negative gammadelta T cell populations for bulk repertoire analysis. Material: gamma-delta T cells from blood. The origin of the receptors is a pool of human donors (malaria-infected and uninfected, not separated).

About this clone itself: The TCRdb protein comes from a much larger clone and disagrees with this DNA's translation at residue 8, likely due to a read error; the protein given here is derived from the DNA. The chain has TRDV2 and TRDJ1; weak D call: TRDD3 (5 bases). TCRdb records no J gene; here it was assigned by comparing the DNA to germline. The length of the CDR3 is 14 residues. Germline V gives CDR1 GEAIGNYY, CDR2 EKD. The V end lost 9 bases, the J end lost 0 bases, and 16 bases lay between the germline ends. The CDR3 DNA sequence: TGTGCCGCTGGCGGGGGCCGGGACACCGATAAACTCATCTTT. It is translated as CAAGGGRDTDKLIF.

This clone was seen a handful of times. TCRdb assigns this DNA the protein of a much larger clone, which departs from its translation at residue 18; this likely reflects a read error, and the protein shown comes from translating the DNA. The chain combines TRDV2 with TRDJ3; either TRDD2 or TRDD3 may supply D (5 bases each). Germline matching of the DNA provided the J gene here, since TCRdb leaves it blank. The CDR3 has 24 residues. CDR1 and CDR2 from the germline V gene are GEAIGNYY and EKD. CDR3 DNA: TGTGCCTGTGACACCGCTTCCGTCTCCGGAGGGCCTGGGAGCAGCTCCTGGGCCACCCGACAGATGTTTTTC. Its translation is CACDTASVSGGPGSSSWATRQMFF.

This clone came up a few times. A clone one base away is much larger, so this may be a read error. Distinct nucleotide sequences in the sample also encode this CDR3. This sequence joins TRDV1 and TRDJ3; TRDD2 matches 8 bases. The J gene, missing from TCRdb, was assigned here through DNA to germline matching. J gave up 0 bases and V 4 bases, and 26 bases lay outside the gene matches. The CDR3 is 25 amino acids. The germline V gene encodes CDR1 TSWWSYY and CDR2 QGS. The CDR3 reads CALGGALAFLYQHRVDSWDTRQMFF. For the CDR3, the DNA is TGTGCTCTTGGGGGTGCGCTCGCCTTCCTATACCAGCACCGGGTCGACTCCTGGGACACCCGACAGATGTTTTTC.

In its sample, this clone was seen many times. A far larger clone lies a single base away; this is likely a read error. At the DNA level, this CDR3 is encoded by other sequences in the same sample as well. The chain carries TRDV2 and TRDJ1; perhaps TRDD3 as D (5 bases). Germline CDR1 and CDR2: GEAIGNYY and EKD. The CDR3 length is 14 residues. CDR3 loop: CACDRWGNTDKLIF. CDR3 nucleotides: TGTGCCTGTGACAGGTGGGGAAACACCGATAAGCTCATCTTT.

This clone showed up just a few times. This likely reflects a read error, since a far larger clone is one base away. At the DNA level, this CDR3 is encoded by other sequences in the same sample as well. The rearrangement uses TRDV1 and TRDJ1; no definite D call. The J gene, not given by TCRdb, was assigned here from a germline match of the nucleotide sequence. CDR1 TSWWSYY and CDR2 QGS come from the germline V gene. The germline V and J ends were trimmed by 0 bases and 1 base, with 24 bases remaining between them. This CDR3 is 20 amino acids long. Here the CDR3 DNA reads TGTGCTCTTGGGGAACTCGGGCCCCCCGCGGGCCGCTCCTTCACCGATAAACTCATCTTT. Its translation is CALGELGPPAGRSFTDKLIF.

Remarks on this clone: A far larger clone differs by one base, so this is likely a read error. This CDR3 is also generated by other DNA sequences in the sample. This chain uses TRDV1 with TRDJ1; possible D gene TRDD3, 6 bases. The J gene, absent from TCRdb, was called here by matching the DNA to germline. The CDR3 totals 18 residues. Germline V gene data show CDR1 as TSWWSYY and CDR2 as QGS. The CDR3 DNA reads TGTGCCCTTGGGGAATTAGAGCGGGGGAGGAGGTACACCGATAAACTCATCTTT. Amino acid sequence: CALGELERGRRYTDKLIF.

This clone was seen a few times. A far larger clone differs by one base, so this is likely a read error. Other DNA sequences in the same sample also yield this CDR3. J is TRDJ1 and V is TRDV2, with TRDD3 identical over 7 bases. V shed 3 bases and J 0 bases; nucleotides not matched to a gene: 6. Germline V CDR1 and CDR2: GEAIGNYY, EKD. The CDR3 consists of 15 residues. CDR3 sequence: CACDAVGENTDKLIF. In nucleotides, the CDR3 is TGTGCCTGTGACGCCGTGGGGGAGAACACCGATAAACTCATCTTT.

There are a few counts of this clone. TCRdb records a much larger clone's protein for this DNA, with a difference at residue 4 that likely arises from a read error; the protein given is the translation of the DNA. The gene calls are TRDV2 and TRDJ1; D assignment may be TRDD1 or TRDD3 (5 bases each). TCRdb lists no J gene, so it was determined here by aligning the DNA to germline. Germline V CDR1 and CDR2: GEAIGNYY, EKD. The CDR3 runs 19 residues. V gave up 6 bases and J gave up 1 base, with 29 bases separating them. In DNA, the CDR3 is TGTGCCTGTAACATTCGGAGGACTCCCGTGAAATGGGGCACCGATAAACTCATCTTT. Translated: CACNIRRTPVKWGTDKLIF.

Only a few counts were recorded for this clone. This DNA's translation and the protein TCRdb lists, from a much larger clone, do not match at residue 9, likely due to a read error; the protein shown is translated from the DNA. Written as DNA, the CDR3 is TGTGCCTGTCGGACTGGGGCCCGTTGGGTCATCTTT. As protein: CACRTGARWVIF. The J gene went uncalled, whereas the V gene is TRDV2. Germline CDR1 GEAIGNYY, CDR2 EKD. The CDR3 runs 12 residues.

To note about this clone: The TCRdb protein comes from a much larger clone and disagrees with this DNA's translation at residue 5, likely due to a read error; the protein given here is derived from the DNA. V and J are TRDV1 and TRDJ1, with 10 bases that match TRDD3. TCRdb carries no J gene annotation; the J gene was assigned here by matching the DNA with germline. This CDR3 contains 19 residues. The trim removed 5 bases at V and 2 bases at J, leaving 17 bases unmatched. The germline gives CDR1 TSWWSYY, CDR2 QGS. The CDR3 DNA is TGTGCTCTTGGGAAAAGGATGGGGGATACCCACGGCGGGACCGATAAACTCATCTTT. Translating gives CALGKRMGDTHGGTDKLIF.

This clone came up a few times. A far more abundant clone sits one base away, making this likely a read error. Distinct nucleotide sequences in the sample also encode this CDR3. V gene TRDV1 combines with J gene TRDJ1; 10 nucleotides line up with TRDD3. No J gene was available from TCRdb, and it was assigned here by a germline match of the DNA. The CDR3 is 21 amino acids. The germline V gene has CDR1 TSWWSYY and CDR2 QGS. The CDR3 protein is CALGELGPTELLGDWCDKLIF. In DNA form, the CDR3 reads TGTGCTCTTGGAGAACTCGGTCCTACAGAGCTACTGGGGGATTGGTGCGATAAACTCATCTTT.

In regard to this clone: The TCRdb protein comes from a much larger clone and disagrees with this DNA's translation at residue 14, likely due to a read error; the protein given here is derived from the DNA. The rearrangement links TRDV2 to TRDJ1; possibly TRDD3 for D (7 bases). TCRdb supplies no J gene; here it was assigned by aligning the nucleotide sequence to germline. CDR1 and CDR2 from the germline V gene are GEAIGNYY and EKD. V was clipped by 2 bases and J by 4 bases, with 28 bases between them. The CDR3 totals 19 residues. The CDR3 DNA follows: TGTGCCTGTGACAGACTTCCTCGCGGGATACAGAACGACGGCGATAAACTCATCTTT. Translation gives CACDRLPRGIQNDGDKLIF.

Remarks on this clone: The protein that TCRdb holds for this DNA derives from a much larger clone and differs from the translated DNA at residue 14, which likely indicates a read error; the protein shown here is translated from the DNA. The rearrangement uses TRDV2 and TRDJ1; TRDD2 aligns across 7 bases. Matching the DNA to germline supplied the J gene, which TCRdb does not give. Germline CDR1 reads GEAIGNYY; CDR2 reads EKD. Losses at the gene ends were 3 bases for V and 3 bases for J; bases not matched to a gene: 21. CDR3 size: 19 residues. CDR3 bases: TGTGCCTGTGACCGTATTTCCTACCTTACTGGTCCTTACGCCGATAAACTCATCTTT. This encodes CACDRISYLTGPYADKLIF.

A note on this clone: A far larger clone is one base from this, pointing to a likely read error. The identical CDR3 is also encoded by other nucleotide sequences in the sample. This chain joins TRDV2 and TRDJ1; possible D gene TRDD3, 6 bases. This CDR3 contains 19 residues. CDR1 GEAIGNYY and CDR2 EKD come from the germline V gene. This chain's CDR3 is CACDSLAQSSGEYTDKLIF. In DNA form, the CDR3 reads TGCGCCTGTGACTCTCTGGCCCAATCGTCTGGGGAGTACACCGATAAACTCATCTTT.

This clone was seen more than once but under ten times. TCRdb has a much larger clone's protein, which differs at residue 3 from the translation of this DNA, likely because of a read error; what is shown is the protein translated from the DNA. The CDR3 DNA sequence: TGTGCTGAGGAAGGGTTTGCGCGACGAAACTACTGGGGGATACTTAGGTACACCGATAAACTCATCTTT. It is translated as CAEEGFARRNYWGILRYTDKLIF. The gene calls are TRAV36/DV7 and TRDJ1; 12 bases are a match to TRDD3. J gave up 0 bases and V 6 bases, and 30 bases lay outside the gene matches. Germline CDR1 reads VTNFRS; CDR2 reads LTSSGIE (reference sequence). CDR3 length equals 23 residues.

This clone was observed many times. This chain joins TRDV2 and TRDJ1; 11 bases match TRDD3. Unmatched junction bases numbered 11, after V lost 0 bases and J lost 0 bases. Germline assignment: CDR1 GEAIGNYY and CDR2 EKD. This CDR3 has 19 residues. CDR3 DNA sequence: TGTGCCTGTGACACCCTCCCGTTACTGGGGGATAATGACACCGATAAACTCATCTTT. Translating it yields CACDTLPLLGDNDTDKLIF.

This clone was seen a handful of times. Since a far larger clone is one base different, this is likely a read error. Other nucleotide sequences in the sample specify the same CDR3. The V gene was identified as TRDV2, while no J gene was called; the table names TRDD3, a call not compared with the DNA. This CDR3 comprises 18 residues. Germline V gives CDR1 GEAIGNYY, CDR2 EKD. The CDR3 DNA follows: TGTGCCTGTGACACCTTGTTACTGGGGGATACGAAGACCGATAAACTTATCTTT. Residues: CACDTLLLGDTKTDKLIF.

A remark on this clone: TCRdb's entry gives the protein of a much larger clone, which mismatches this DNA's translation at residue 3, likely from a read error; the protein reported here is translated from the DNA. The chain couples TRDV2 to TRDJ1; D not resolved. CDR3 length: 15 residues. Germline V gene data show CDR1 as GEAIGNYY and CDR2 as EKD. The CDR3 DNA sequence: TGTGCCCGTGACACCGGAGGTCTTGACACCGATAAACTCATCTTT. Translation gives CARDTGGLDTDKLIF.

A note on this clone: Translating this DNA gives a protein that differs at residue 12 from the TCRdb one, which belongs to a much larger clone; a read error is likely, and the protein shown is this translation. The rearrangement uses TRDV1 and TRDJ2; 8 nucleotides match TRDD3. As TCRdb names no J gene, one was assigned here on the basis of a DNA match to germline. V was clipped by 0 bases and J by 0 bases; unmatched bases: 15. There are 21 residues in the CDR3. Germline V CDR1 and CDR2: TSWWSYY, QGS. The CDR3 region has the DNA TGTGCTCTTGGGGAACTCCTTGCCGACTGGGGGGGATCCCCTTTGACAGCACAACTCTTCTTT. The encoded protein is CALGELLADWGGSPLTAQLFF.

In its sample, this clone was seen a few times. TCRdb lists the protein of a much larger clone for this DNA, which differs at residue 8, so this is likely a read error; the protein given here is translated from the DNA itself. In the same sample, other DNA sequences code for this CDR3. V gene TRDV2 combines with J gene TRDJ1, with D possibly matching TRDD3 (5 bases). The J gene, missing from TCRdb, was assigned here through DNA to germline matching. CDR1 GEAIGNYY and CDR2 EKD come from the germline V gene. V lost 0 bases to trimming and J lost 4 bases, with 17 bases between them. CDR3 length equals 16 residues. The DNA for the CDR3 is TGTGCCTGTGACACCGTATCCCATACTGGAGACGATAAACTCATCTTT. This sequence encodes CACDTVSHTGDDKLIF.

By frequency in the sample, this clone is medium-sized. Additional DNA sequences in this sample encode the identical CDR3. The chain couples TRDV2 to TRDJ3; D is unclear. CDR1 is GEAIGNYY and CDR2 is EKD in the germline V gene. The CDR3 covers 18 residues. With 0 bases removed from V and 5 bases from J, the gap between germline ends came to 16 bases. The CDR3 DNA is TGTGCCTGTGACACCGTCACGCCAGGGGCCAGGGACACCCGACAGATGTTTTTC. Translated, it gives CACDTVTPGARDTRQMFF.

This clone appeared a few times. The amino acid sequence in TCRdb belongs to a much larger clone and departs from this DNA's translation at residue 14, likely a sequencing read error; the sequence shown is translated from the DNA. The chain combines TRDV2 with TRDJ1, with 13 bases identical to TRDD3. Assignment of the J gene here rests on matching the DNA to germline, because TCRdb gives none. The CDR3 covers 18 residues. Germline assignment: CDR1 GEAIGNYY and CDR2 EKD. V shed 0 bases, J shed 7 bases, and the junction held 13 bases outside the gene matches. Here the CDR3 DNA reads TGTGCCTGTGACACCGGGAAGTTACTGGGGGATACGCCCGTTAAACTCATCTTT. Encoded protein: CACDTGKLLGDTPVKLIF.

Points on this clone: The mismatch at residue 17 between this DNA's translation and the TCRdb protein of a much larger clone likely reflects a read error; the protein shown is translated from the DNA. The V and J genes are TRDV1 and TRDJ1; 10 nucleotides align to TRDD3. CDR1 TSWWSYY and CDR2 QGS come from the germline V gene. This CDR3 is built from 23 residues. J gave up 1 base and V 0 bases, and 23 bases lay outside the gene matches. The CDR3 nucleotides are TGTGCTCTTGGGGAACTAGCCCATCAAATTGGAGATGGGGGATACCAACTCACCGATAAACTCATCTTT. The encoded protein is CALGELAHQIGDGGYQLTDKLIF.

This clone was seen ten or more times. The chain couples TRDV2 to TRDJ1; no reliable D call. This CDR3 has 16 amino acids. The germline V gene has CDR1 GEAIGNYY and CDR2 EKD. V lost 0 bases to trimming and J lost 3 bases, with 16 bases between them. CDR3 sequence (DNA): TGTGCCTGTGACACCGGCGTTGGCCTCTTTGCCGATAAACTCATCTTT. Encoded protein: CACDTGVGLFADKLIF.

Turning to this clone: TCRdb records a much larger clone's protein for this DNA, with a difference at residue 15 that likely arises from a read error; the protein given is the translation of the DNA. The V and J genes are TRDV1 and TRDJ1; 7 bases agree with TRDD2. Per germline, CDR1 TSWWSYY and CDR2 QGS. This CDR3 comprises 23 residues. V lost 0 bases to trimming and J lost 0 bases; unmatched junction nucleotides: 25. CDR3 sequence reads: CALGELSISYQGGSTTYTDKLIF. CDR3 DNA: TGTGCTCTTGGGGAACTTTCCATTTCCTACCAGGGGGGGTCCACCACCTACACCGATAAACTCATCTTT.

This clone showed up many times. The chain is built from TRDV1 and TRDJ1; D may correspond to TRDD2 or TRDD3 (7 bases each). Trimming pared 6 bases from V and 0 bases from J, leaving 29 bases between. This CDR3 comprises 20 residues. CDR1 and CDR2 (germline): TSWWSYY, QGS. Here the CDR3 DNA reads TGTGCTCTTGGCGCCCATTTTCCTACGTCGGGGGGATTGAACACCGATAAACTCATCTTT. Encoded protein: CALGAHFPTSGGLNTDKLIF.

Comment on this clone: A single base is all that separates this from a far larger clone, so a read error is likely. Other DNA sequences in this sample translate to the same CDR3. The rearrangement links TRDV2 to TRDJ1; D is perhaps TRDD3 (5 bases). TCRdb is silent on the J gene; assignment here came from matching the DNA to germline. The CDR3 covers 16 residues. Germline CDR1 GEAIGNYY, CDR2 EKD. Here the CDR3 DNA reads TGTGCCTGTGACAATCTAGGGGGCCTTTCCACCGACAAACTCATCTTT. Its protein is CACDNLGGLSTDKLIF.

This clone was found a few times. A far larger clone is one nucleotide away, so this likely arose from a read error. The sample carries other DNA sequences with the same CDR3. The J gene is TRDJ1, the V gene TRDV1, with 10 bases fitting TRDD3. Germline V gene sequence: CDR1 TSWWSYY, CDR2 QGS. This CDR3 region has 22 residues. Written as DNA, the CDR3 is TGTGCTCTTGGATGCCGTTCCTACTTTAAACACTGGGGGATTCCGGCCACCGATAAACTCATCTTC. Residues: CALGCRSYFKHWGIPATDKLIF.

Remarks on this clone: TCRdb's entry gives the protein of a much larger clone, which mismatches this DNA's translation at residue 10, likely from a read error; the protein reported here is translated from the DNA. The chain joins TRDV2 to TRDJ1; D is unclear. Here the J gene was assigned by germline matching of the DNA, as TCRdb has none. V was trimmed by 1 base and J by 1 base, leaving 15 bases between them. Germline CDR1 and CDR2: GEAIGNYY and EKD. This CDR3 spans 16 amino acids. CDR3 coding DNA: TGTGCCTGTGACACTGGCTTGCCCAGGAGCACCGATAAACTCATCTTT. Protein: CACDTGLPRSTDKLIF.